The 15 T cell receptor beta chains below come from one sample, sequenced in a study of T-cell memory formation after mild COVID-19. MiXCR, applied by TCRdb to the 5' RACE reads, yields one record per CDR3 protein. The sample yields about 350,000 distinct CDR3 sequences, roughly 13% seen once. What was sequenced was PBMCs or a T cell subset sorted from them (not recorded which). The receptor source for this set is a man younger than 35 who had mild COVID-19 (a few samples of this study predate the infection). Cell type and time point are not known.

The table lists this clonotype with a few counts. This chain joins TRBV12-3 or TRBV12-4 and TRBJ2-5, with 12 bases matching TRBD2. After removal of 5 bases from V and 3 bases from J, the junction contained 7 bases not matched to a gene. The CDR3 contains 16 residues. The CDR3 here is CASSPQSSGGEETQYF. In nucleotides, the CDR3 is TGTGCCAGCAGTCCCCAGTCTAGCGGGGGGGAAGAGACCCAGTACTTC.

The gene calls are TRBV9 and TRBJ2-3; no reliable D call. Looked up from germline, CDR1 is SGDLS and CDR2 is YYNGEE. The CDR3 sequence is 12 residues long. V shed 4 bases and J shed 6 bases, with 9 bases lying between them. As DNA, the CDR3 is TGTGCCAGCAGCTTCCTCTCCGATACGCAGTATTTT. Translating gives CASSFLSDTQYF.

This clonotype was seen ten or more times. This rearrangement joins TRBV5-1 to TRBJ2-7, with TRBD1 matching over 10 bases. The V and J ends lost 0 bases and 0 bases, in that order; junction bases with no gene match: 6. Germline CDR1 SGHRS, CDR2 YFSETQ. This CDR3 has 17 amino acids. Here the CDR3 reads CASSLGAGTGVSYEQYF. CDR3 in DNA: TGCGCCAGCAGCTTGGGCGCCGGGACAGGGGTCTCCTACGAGCAGTACTTC. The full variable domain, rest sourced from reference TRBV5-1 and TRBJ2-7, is KAGVTQTPRYLIKTRGQQVTLSCSPISGHRSVSWYQQTPGQGLQFLFEYFSETQRNKGNFPGRFSGRQFSNSRSEMNVSTLELGDSALYLCASSLGAGTGVSYEQYFGPGTRLTVT.

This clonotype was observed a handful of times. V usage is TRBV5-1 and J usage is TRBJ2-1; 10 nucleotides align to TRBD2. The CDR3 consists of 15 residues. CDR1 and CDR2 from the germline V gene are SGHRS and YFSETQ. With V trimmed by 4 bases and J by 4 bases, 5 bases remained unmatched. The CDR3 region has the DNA TGCGCCAGCAGCAGTGGACTAGCGGAATACAATGAGCAGTTCTTC. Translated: CASSSGLAEYNEQFF. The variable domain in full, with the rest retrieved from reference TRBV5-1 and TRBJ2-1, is KAGVTQTPRYLIKTRGQQVTLSCSPISGHRSVSWYQQTPGQGLQFLFEYFSETQRNKGNFPGRFSGRQFSNSRSEMNVSTLELGDSALYLCASSSGLAEYNEQFFGPGTRLTVL.

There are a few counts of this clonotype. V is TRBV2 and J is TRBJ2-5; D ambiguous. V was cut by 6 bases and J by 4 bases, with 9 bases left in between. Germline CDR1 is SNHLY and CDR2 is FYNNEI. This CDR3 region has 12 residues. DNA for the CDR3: TGTGCCAGCAGAAGTGATATAGAGACCCAGTACTTC. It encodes CASRSDIETQYF.

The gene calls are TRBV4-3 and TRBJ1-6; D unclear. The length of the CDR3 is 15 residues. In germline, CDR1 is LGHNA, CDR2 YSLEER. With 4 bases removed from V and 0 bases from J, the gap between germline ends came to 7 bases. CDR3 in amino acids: CASSPRISYNSPLHF. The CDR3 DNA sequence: TGCGCCAGCAGCCCTAGGATCTCCTATAATTCACCCCTCCACTTT.

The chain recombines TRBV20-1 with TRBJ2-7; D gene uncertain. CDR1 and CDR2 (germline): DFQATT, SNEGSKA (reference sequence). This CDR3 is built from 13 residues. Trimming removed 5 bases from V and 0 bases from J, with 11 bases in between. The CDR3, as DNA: TGCAGTGCTGCCCCCCTGAGCTCCTACGAGCAGTACTTC. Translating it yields CSAAPLSSYEQYF.

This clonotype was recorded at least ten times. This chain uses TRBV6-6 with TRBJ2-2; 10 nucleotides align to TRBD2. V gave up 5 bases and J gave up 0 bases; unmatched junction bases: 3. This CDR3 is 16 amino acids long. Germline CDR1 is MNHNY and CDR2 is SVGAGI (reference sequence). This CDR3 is CASSKGLAANTGELFF. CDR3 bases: TGTGCCAGCAGTAAAGGACTAGCGGCGAACACCGGGGAGCTGTTTTTT.

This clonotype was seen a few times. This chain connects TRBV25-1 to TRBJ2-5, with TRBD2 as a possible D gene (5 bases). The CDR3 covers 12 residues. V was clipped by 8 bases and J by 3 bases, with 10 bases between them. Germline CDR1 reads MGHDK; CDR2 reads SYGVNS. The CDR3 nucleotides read TGTGCCAGCCGGACTGCGGAAGAGACCCAGTACTTC. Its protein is CASRTAEETQYF.

CDR3 in amino acids: CASSAGVWETQYF. In nucleotides, the CDR3 is TGTGCCAGCTCCGCGGGGGTCTGGGAGACCCAGTACTTC. The J gene is TRBJ2-5, the V gene TRBV12-3 or TRBV12-4; 7 bases are a match to TRBD2. Trimming took 8 bases from V and 5 from J; bases not matched to a gene: 8. The CDR3 consists of 13 residues.

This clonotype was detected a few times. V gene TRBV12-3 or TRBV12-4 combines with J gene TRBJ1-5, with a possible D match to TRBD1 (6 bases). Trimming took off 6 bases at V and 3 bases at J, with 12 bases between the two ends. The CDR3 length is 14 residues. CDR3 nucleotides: TGTGCCAGCAGACCAGGGGCACTCAATCAGCCCCAGCATTTT. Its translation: CASRPGALNQPQHF.

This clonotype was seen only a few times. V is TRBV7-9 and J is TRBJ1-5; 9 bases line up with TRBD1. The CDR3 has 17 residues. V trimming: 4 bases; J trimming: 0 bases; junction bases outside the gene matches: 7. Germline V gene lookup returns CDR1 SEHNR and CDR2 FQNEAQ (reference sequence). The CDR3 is CASSSGTGIPSNQPQHF. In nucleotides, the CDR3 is TGTGCCAGCAGCTCCGGGACAGGGATCCCTAGCAATCAGCCCCAGCATTTT.

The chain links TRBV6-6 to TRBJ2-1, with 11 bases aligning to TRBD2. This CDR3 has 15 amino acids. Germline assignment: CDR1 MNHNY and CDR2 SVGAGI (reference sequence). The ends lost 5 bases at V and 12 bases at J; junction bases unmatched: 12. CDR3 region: CASSKLAGAPGGQFF. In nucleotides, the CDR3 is TGTGCCAGCAGTAAACTAGCGGGGGCCCCGGGTGGGCAGTTCTTC.

The CDR3 is CSIAGTLTNTEAFF. In DNA form, the CDR3 reads TGCAGCATAGCCGGGACGTTAACGAACACTGAAGCTTTCTTT. The rearrangement joins TRBV29-1 to TRBJ1-1; D may be TRBD1 (5 bases). Trimming cost V 8 bases and J 1 base, with 17 bases left between them. Germline V gene data show CDR1 as SQVTM and CDR2 as ANQGSEA. This CDR3 comprises 14 residues.

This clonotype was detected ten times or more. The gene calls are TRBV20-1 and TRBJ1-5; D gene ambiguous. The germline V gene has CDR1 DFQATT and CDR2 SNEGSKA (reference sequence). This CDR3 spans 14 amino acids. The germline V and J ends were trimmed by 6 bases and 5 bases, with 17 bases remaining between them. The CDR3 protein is CSAVKGKADQPQHF. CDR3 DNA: TGCAGTGCGGTAAAAGGGAAGGCAGATCAGCCCCAGCATTTT.